Below are 26 T cell receptor beta chains sequenced from a single sample in a study of T cells after posttransplantation cyclophosphamide. Cells defined as naive were viable CD3+CD4+ or CD3+CD8+ and CCR7+CD45RA+CD45RO-CD95-CD27+CD28+. Sequencing used immunoSEQ multiplex PCR; TCRdb keeps in-frame clones, though not all of them. The table lists some 20,000 clones, approximately 98% of them singletons. Sequenced: naive CD4+ T cells sorted from PBMCs. The receptors shown here come from a man aged 35-49 years in good health, CMV-negative, and a related stem cell transplant donor.

The V and J genes are TRBV7-2 and TRBJ1-1; D remains ambiguous. This CDR3 comprises 13 residues. V gave up 3 bases and J gave up 11 bases, with 16 bases separating them. Germline V lookup: CDR1 SGHTA, CDR2 FQGNSA. The CDR3 loop is CASSFTENTVAFF. The CDR3 nucleotides are TGTGCCAGCAGCTTCACAGAGAACACGGTGGCTTTCTTT. Complete variable domain (other parts from reference TRBV7-2 and TRBJ1-1): GAGVSQSPSNKVTEKGKDVELRCDPISGHTALYWYRQSLGQGLEFLIYFQGNSAPDKSGLPSDRFSAERTGGSVSTLTIQRTQQEDSAVYLCASSFTENTVAFFGQGTRLTVV.

The V gene is TRBV15, the J gene TRBJ2-1, with 9 positions matching TRBD2. The V gene's germline CDR1 is LNHNV and CDR2 YYDKDF (reference sequence). The junction had 5 bases not matched to a gene; V was cut back by 0 bases and J by 5 bases. The CDR3 has 16 amino acids. The CDR3 nucleotides are TGTGCCACCAGCAGAGATCGACTAGCGGAGAACAATGAGCAGTTCTTC. Translating gives CATSRDRLAENNEQFF.

V is TRBV5-4 and J is TRBJ2-1, with 14 bases identical to TRBD2. Germline trimming cut 0 bases from V and 8 bases from J; bases unmatched to any gene: 1. This CDR3 region has 15 residues. Germline V gives CDR1 SGHNT, CDR2 YYREEE (reference sequence). This CDR3 is CASSLGLAGGDEQFF. CDR3 coding DNA: TGTGCCAGCAGCTTGGGACTAGCGGGAGGGGATGAGCAGTTCTTC.

There are a few counts of this clone. This chain joins TRBV19 and TRBJ2-2; the D gene is possibly TRBD2 (5 bases). The CDR3 runs 17 residues. Per the germline V gene, CDR1 is LNHDA and CDR2 is SQIVND (reference sequence). V lost 5 bases and J lost 0, with 16 bases in between. In nucleotides, the CDR3 is TGTGCCAGTAGTCCAGGAGGAGGCCCGGCGAACACCGGGGAGCTGTTTTTT. Amino acid sequence: CASSPGGGPANTGELFF.

The chain recombines TRBV10-2 with TRBJ1-5; no clear D gene. The CDR3 is 18 residues long. Trimming left V 3 bases short and J 3 bases short, with 21 bases between. Per germline, CDR1 WSHSY and CDR2 SAAADI. CDR3 sequence: CASSDPLVSSAYNQPQHF. CDR3 coding DNA: TGCGCCAGCAGTGACCCCCTAGTTAGTTCAGCTTACAATCAGCCCCAGCATTTT.

J is TRBJ2-1 and V is TRBV6-1; D may be TRBD2 (5 bases). The CDR3 is 14 residues long. The ends were cut back, 7 bases at V and 5 bases at J, with 15 bases in the middle. The germline gives CDR1 MNHNS, CDR2 SASEGT. The CDR3 is CASNWSGPNNEQFF. The CDR3 DNA sequence: TGTGCCAGCAATTGGAGCGGACCCAACAATGAGCAGTTCTTC.

This chain joins TRBV19 and TRBJ1-5; D is perhaps TRBD1 (5 bases). Germline loops: CDR1 LNHDA, CDR2 SQIVND (reference sequence). This CDR3 contains 13 residues. V lost 10 bases and J 1 base, leaving 11 bases between the germline ends. The CDR3 is CAIGGRSNQPQHF. The DNA of the CDR3 is TGTGCCATTGGGGGGAGGAGCAATCAGCCCCAGCATTTT.

The DNA for the CDR3 is TGTGCCAGCAGCTTAGGGGGACAGGCTGCCCTCTACGAGCAGTACTTC. Amino acids: CASSLGGQAALYEQYF. V gene TRBV7-2 combines with J gene TRBJ2-7; 8 bases line up with TRBD1. V lost 1 base and J lost 3; bases outside the gene matches: 8. CDR1 and CDR2 (germline): SGHTA, FQGNSA. The CDR3 spans 16 residues.

This rearrangement joins TRBV7-9 to TRBJ2-2, with TRBD2 matching 10 bases. With 7 bases clipped from V and 7 bases from J, the junction kept 6 bases outside the gene matches. This CDR3 has 14 residues. Germline assignment: CDR1 SEHNR and CDR2 FQNEAQ (reference sequence). The chain's CDR3 is CASKSGLANGELFF. CDR3 in DNA: TGTGCCAGCAAATCGGGACTAGCGAACGGGGAGCTGTTTTTT.

The chain is built from TRBV7-6 and TRBJ2-3; D might be TRBD2 (5 bases). Germline V gene data show CDR1 as SGHVS and CDR2 as FNYEAQ. Trimming took 1 base from V and 6 from J, leaving 5 bases between them. The CDR3 is 12 residues long. In DNA form, the CDR3 reads TGTGCCAGCAGCTTAGGGGAGGATACGCAGTATTTT. Translating it yields CASSLGEDTQYF. Looking up the rest from reference TRBV7-6 and TRBJ2-3 gives the full variable domain: GAGVSQSPRYKVTKRGQDVALRCDPISGHVSLYWYRQALGQGPEFLTYFNYEAQQDKSGLPNDRFSAERPEGSISTLTIQRTEQRDSAMYRCASSLGEDTQYFGPGTRLTVL.

The J gene is TRBJ1-3, the V gene TRBV7-9; 7 nucleotides agree with TRBD1. The CDR3 has 15 residues. With V trimmed by 0 bases and J by 4 bases, 3 bases remained unmatched. CDR1 and CDR2 (germline): SEHNR, FQNEAQ (reference sequence). The CDR3 is CASSLATGWGNTIYF. The CDR3, as DNA: TGTGCCAGCAGCTTAGCGACAGGGTGGGGAAACACCATATATTTT.

This chain uses TRBV7-3 with TRBJ2-1; 9 bases align to TRBD1. V shed 4 bases, J shed 6 bases, and the junction held 13 bases outside the gene matches. This CDR3 has 17 amino acids. From germline, CDR1 is SGHTA and CDR2 FQGTGA. The CDR3 sequence: CASSSSVPGQGSNEQFF. CDR3 nucleotides: TGTGCCAGCAGCTCATCTGTACCGGGACAGGGAAGCAATGAGCAGTTCTTC. Using reference TRBV7-3 and TRBJ2-1 for the parts outside the CDR3, the full variable domain is GAGVSQTPSNKVTEKGKYVELRCDPISGHTALYWYRQSLGQGPEFLIYFQGTGAADDSGLPNDRFFAVRPEGSVSTLKIQRTERGDSAVYLCASSSSVPGQGSNEQFFGPGTRLTVL.

The rearrangement links TRBV19 to TRBJ1-2, with TRBD1 matching over 8 bases. Germline CDR1 and CDR2: LNHDA and SQIVND (reference sequence). The CDR3 is 13 residues long. V lost 7 bases, J lost 7 bases, and 8 bases stayed unmatched. CDR3 in amino acids: CASMDRVRGGYTF. The CDR3, as DNA: TGTGCCAGTATGGACAGGGTTAGAGGTGGCTACACCTTC.

This chain uses TRBV28 with TRBJ2-7; 8 bases are a match to TRBD2. V was pared by 8 bases and J by 3 bases, with 9 bases of the junction left unmatched. The CDR3 loop spans 14 amino acids. In germline, CDR1 is MDHEN, CDR2 SYDVKM. The CDR3 loop is CASVGGSGSYEQYF. CDR3 sequence (DNA): TGTGCCAGCGTTGGGGGGAGCGGGAGCTACGAGCAGTACTTC.

This sequence joins TRBV5-1 and TRBJ1-2, with 10 bases aligning to TRBD1. CDR1 is SGHRS, CDR2 YFSETQ, per germline. The junction had 7 bases not matched to a gene; V was cut back by 0 bases and J by 8 bases. The CDR3 has 15 residues. CDR3 residues: CASSLATGGAGGYTF. The CDR3 DNA sequence: TGCGCCAGCAGCTTGGCGACAGGGGGCGCAGGGGGCTACACCTTC.

This chain joins TRBV9 and TRBJ2-1; 10 nucleotides match TRBD2. This CDR3 comprises 15 residues. Germline values: CDR1 SGDLS, CDR2 YYNGEE. V trimming: 3 bases; J trimming: 6 bases; junction bases outside the gene matches: 6. This chain's CDR3 is CASSAAGGSLNEQFF. CDR3 nucleotides: TGTGCCAGCAGCGCAGCGGGAGGGTCGCTCAATGAGCAGTTCTTC.

This chain joins TRBV7-2 and TRBJ1-5, with D perhaps matching TRBD1 (5 bases). V lost 2 bases and J lost 0, with 8 bases in between. The germline V gene has CDR1 SGHTA and CDR2 FQGNSA. This CDR3 spans 15 amino acids. This CDR3 is CASSLRGYSNQPQHF. The DNA of the CDR3 is TGTGCCAGCAGCTTAAGGGGTTATAGCAATCAGCCCCAGCATTTT.

Details on this clone: A read error may produce the germline difference seen at one junction end. The chain is built from TRBV2 and TRBJ2-1; D is possibly TRBD2 (6 bases). CDR1 and CDR2 from the germline V gene are SNHLY and FYNNEI. The CDR3 consists of 15 residues. The CDR3 loop is CASSEAPGLNNEQFF. CDR3 nucleotides: TGCGCCAGCAGTGAAGCGCCGGGACTGAATAATGAGCAGTTCTTC. Full variable domain (outside the CDR3, taken from reference TRBV2 and TRBJ2-1): EPEVTQTPSHQVTQMGQEVILRCVPISNHLYFYWYRQILGQKVEFLVSFYNNEISEKSEIFDDQFSVERPDGSNFTLKIRSTKLEDSAMYFCASSEAPGLNNEQFFGPGTRLTVL.

The chain employs TRBV2 and TRBJ1-2; D remains ambiguous. This CDR3 contains 16 residues. In germline, CDR1 is SNHLY, CDR2 FYNNEI. V lost 0 bases, J lost 4 bases, and 15 bases lay in between. As DNA, the CDR3 is TGTGCCAGCAGTGAAGCCCTTCAGGTTGGTGGCTATGGCTACACCTTC. Residues: CASSEALQVGGYGYTF.

The chain is built from TRBV6-5 and TRBJ1-4; D may be TRBD1 (6 bases). The CDR3 spans 14 residues. V gave up 6 bases and J gave up 3 bases, with 11 bases separating them. Germline CDR1 reads MNHEY; CDR2 reads SVGAGI. CDR3 DNA: TGTGCCAGCAGCCCGGACAGAGCTAATGAAAAACTGTTTTTT. It translates to CASSPDRANEKLFF.

This chain uses TRBV27 with TRBJ2-5, with D possibly matching TRBD2 (6 bases). The CDR3 covers 18 residues. Germline-derived CDR1 and CDR2 are MNHEY and SMNVEV (reference sequence). V shed 2 bases and J shed 1 base, with 20 bases lying between them. This CDR3 is CASSLAWAGTRSQETQYF. CDR3 DNA sequence: TGTGCCAGCAGTTTAGCTTGGGCGGGGACCAGATCCCAAGAGACCCAGTACTTC.

V usage is TRBV7-9 and J usage is TRBJ1-4; D gene ambiguous. Trimming took off 4 bases at V and 5 bases at J, with 11 bases between the two ends. The CDR3 consists of 14 residues. Germline-derived CDR1 and CDR2 are SEHNR and FQNEAQ (reference sequence). The CDR3 region has the DNA TGTGCCAGCAGCTCCACAAACAGAAATGAAAAACTGTTTTTT. Amino acids: CASSSTNRNEKLFF.

This sequence joins TRBV28 and TRBJ1-2; D unclear. CDR1 and CDR2 (germline): MDHEN, SYDVKM. The CDR3 consists of 13 residues. V lost 2 bases, J lost 3 bases, and 7 bases lay in between. Here the CDR3 reads CASSLSLYYGYTF. CDR3 nucleotide sequence: TGTGCCAGCAGTTTAAGCCTATACTATGGCTACACCTTC.

This sequence joins TRBV30 and TRBJ2-5, with TRBD2 matching 11 bases. V gave up 3 bases and J gave up 1 base; unmatched junction bases: 7. There are 16 residues in the CDR3. Germline CDR1 is GTSNPN and CDR2 is SVGIG (reference sequence). The CDR3 nucleotides are TGTGCCTGGAGGCACGGGACTAGCGGAGGCCAAGAGACCCAGTACTTC. Its translation: CAWRHGTSGGQETQYF.

The rearrangement joins TRBV11-2 to TRBJ2-1, with a tentative D call TRBD2 (6 bases). The length of the CDR3 is 17 residues. Germline CDR1 reads SGHAT; CDR2 reads FQNNGV. V lost 4 bases to trimming and J lost 7 bases, with 23 bases between them. The CDR3 DNA sequence: TGTGCCAGCAGCTCCCCCACCGGGCCCCGACGGGGGAATGAGCAGTTCTTC. Translated: CASSSPTGPRRGNEQFF.

The genes are TRBV6-1 and TRBJ1-2; TRBD1 matches at 9 bases. This CDR3 spans 15 amino acids. Per germline, CDR1 MNHNS and CDR2 SASEGT. V gave up 5 bases and J gave up 3 bases; unmatched junction bases: 7. In nucleotides, the CDR3 is TGTGCCAGCAGTCAAGGGCGGACAGGGGACTATGGCTACACCTTC. Protein sequence: CASSQGRTGDYGYTF.